The clone carrying this TCR beta chain was recorded a few times. What it binds is unknown. The CDR3 contains 11 residues. Between the trimmed V and J ends, which lost 6 bases and 1 base, there was a span of 3 bases. The data originate from a study of T cell responses to AZD1222 COVID-19 vaccine. Study-level results: The donor cohort was predominantly white British with a female majority, and clonal diversity may have been underestimated. A reported finding is that nearly half of spike-specific TCRs target unmutated variant regions. Baseline serostatus was positive in only six AZD1222 recipients.

TCRdb's copy holds only in-frame clones and misses some; the assay was immunoSEQ multiplex PCR. The profile shows 100,000 or so clones, about 87% of them singletons. This chain connects TRBV12-3 or TRBV12-4 to TRBJ1-1; D is undetermined. The source of this sequence is an adult in good health. The sequencing here drew on peripheral blood, taken on day 0 of MenACWY control vaccination. In DNA, the CDR3 is TGTGCCAGCAGCCAGAACACTGAAGCTTTCTTT. This encodes CASSQNTEAFF.